These 31 T cell receptor beta chains were all obtained from the same sample, sequenced in a study of blood T cell repertoires in COVID-19. Profiled with immunoSEQ multiplex PCR; TCRdb holds only in-frame clones, not every one. This table holds over 300,000 clones, about 90% found once. The sample taken for sequencing was peripheral blood. These TCRs come from a man between 18 and 35 years old who had recovered from COVID-19.

The rearrangement links TRBV19 to TRBJ2-5; 8 bases fit TRBD2. V was clipped by 7 bases and J by 0 bases; unmatched bases: 1. Germline values: CDR1 LNHDA, CDR2 SQIVND (reference sequence). There are 13 residues in the CDR3. CDR3 sequence reads: CASTGGYQETQYF. CDR3 nucleotides: TGTGCCAGTACGGGGGGGTACCAAGAGACCCAGTACTTC.

The chain has TRBV9 and TRBJ1-2; the match to TRBD1 covers 11 bases. Per the germline V gene, CDR1 is SGDLS and CDR2 is YYNGEE. This CDR3 comprises 16 residues. V lost 0 bases, J lost 4 bases, and 5 bases stayed unmatched. CDR3 nucleotides: TGTGCCAGCAGCGTAGGAGGACAGGGGGCGGGCTATGGCTACACCTTC. Translation gives CASSVGGQGAGYGYTF. Full variable domain (rest looked up from reference TRBV9 and TRBJ1-2): DSGVTQTPKHLITATGQRVTLRCSPRSGDLSVYWYQQSLDQGLQFLIQYYNGEERAKGNILERFSAQQFPDLHSELNLSSLELGDSALYFCASSVGGQGAGYGYTFGSGTRLTVV.

The CDR3 DNA reads as TGTGCCAGCGGGAAGGGGCTAATGGAAATTTATGGCTACACCTTC. Its protein is CASGKGLMEIYGYTF. The V and J genes are TRBV27 and TRBJ1-2, with D possibly matching TRBD1 (5 bases). Deletions cut 8 bases from V and 5 bases from J, with 21 bases between. This CDR3 spans 15 amino acids. Germline V gene data show CDR1 as MNHEY and CDR2 as SMNVEV (reference sequence).

The chain combines TRBV27 with TRBJ1-2; 9 bases fit TRBD1. V lost 2 bases to trimming and J lost 2 bases; unmatched junction nucleotides: 3. This CDR3 spans 15 amino acids. Germline V gene sequence: CDR1 MNHEY, CDR2 SMNVEV (reference sequence). CDR3 loop: CASSLRTGANYGYTF. The CDR3 DNA reads as TGTGCCAGCAGTTTAAGGACAGGGGCAAACTATGGCTACACCTTC.

This clone was seen only once. V and J are TRBV11-2 and TRBJ2-7; 7 bases match TRBD2. Germline CDR1 SGHAT, CDR2 FQNNGV. With V trimmed by 5 bases and J by 2 bases, 6 bases remained unmatched. This CDR3 contains 14 residues. The CDR3 bases are TGTGCCAGCAGCCCTGCGGGAGCGACCTACGAGCAGTACTTC. Protein sequence: CASSPAGATYEQYF.

The rearrangement uses TRBV6-5 and TRBJ2-1; 9 positions agree with TRBD1. The CDR3 sequence is 15 residues long. After removal of 6 bases from V and 5 bases from J, the junction contained 8 bases not matched to a gene. Germline-derived CDR1 and CDR2 are MNHEY and SVGAGI. The CDR3 coding sequence is TGTGCCAGCAGGATGGGACAGGGTGTACACAATGAGCAGTTCTTC. Amino acid sequence: CASRMGQGVHNEQFF.

This sequence joins TRBV6-6 and TRBJ2-2, with no clear D. The V end lost 0 bases, the J end lost 6 bases, and 14 bases lay between the germline ends. Germline values: CDR1 MNHNY, CDR2 SVGAGI (reference sequence). The CDR3 totals 16 residues. The CDR3 sequence: CASSYSTISGPGELFF. DNA of the CDR3: TGTGCCAGCAGTTACTCGACAATCTCCGGTCCCGGGGAGCTGTTTTTT.

The genes are TRBV18 and TRBJ1-1; TRBD1 is a possible D gene (5 bases). Germline V gives CDR1 KGHSH, CDR2 LQKENI. The CDR3 extends over 14 amino acids. Trimming removed 1 base at V and 4 bases at J, with 10 bases between. CDR3 in amino acids: CASSPQGLITEAFF. The DNA for the CDR3 is TGTGCCAGCTCACCACAGGGACTTATCACTGAAGCTTTCTTT. Looking up the rest from reference TRBV18 and TRBJ1-1 gives the full variable domain: NAGVMQNPRHLVRRRGQEARLRCSPMKGHSHVYWYRQLPEEGLKFMVYLQKENIIDESGMPKERFSAEFPKEGPSILRIQQVVRGDSAAYFCASSPQGLITEAFFGQGTRLTVV.

The chain recombines TRBV9 with TRBJ2-7; 7 bases are shared with TRBD1. Germline CDR1 SGDLS, CDR2 YYNGEE. The CDR3 spans 15 residues. After removal of 0 bases from V and 0 bases from J, the junction contained 3 bases not matched to a gene. CDR3 region: CASSVVGDSSYEQYF. CDR3 sequence (DNA): TGTGCCAGCAGCGTAGTGGGGGACAGCTCCTACGAGCAGTACTTC.

The rearrangement uses TRBV14 and TRBJ2-1; tentatively, D is TRBD1 (6 bases). V gave up 5 bases and J gave up 8 bases, with 16 bases separating them. CDR1 SGHDN and CDR2 FVKESK come from the germline V gene. The length of the CDR3 is 14 residues. As DNA, the CDR3 is TGTGCCAGCAGCTTTTCAACAGGGTGGGATGAGCAGTTCTTC. Its protein is CASSFSTGWDEQFF.

The CDR3 DNA is TGTGCCATCAGTGAGGGGGCGATTTCCTACAATGAGCAGTTCTTC. This gives the protein CAISEGAISYNEQFF. The chain has TRBV10-3 and TRBJ2-1; a possible D gene is TRBD1 (5 bases). This CDR3 spans 15 amino acids. Germline V gene sequence: CDR1 ENHRY, CDR2 SYGVKD. V was pared by 2 bases and J by 1 base, with 9 bases between.

The genes are TRBV7-2 and TRBJ2-7, with D possibly TRBD2 on 5 matching bases. Between the trimmed V and J ends, which lost 5 bases and 7 bases, there was a span of 15 bases. From germline, CDR1 is SGHTA and CDR2 FQGNSA. The CDR3 length is 13 residues. CDR3 sequence: CASSQPLAREQYF. CDR3 in DNA: TGTGCCAGCAGCCAGCCCCTAGCTAGAGAGCAGTACTTC. The full variable domain, completed using reference TRBV7-2 and TRBJ2-7, is GAGVSQSPSNKVTEKGKDVELRCDPISGHTALYWYRQSLGQGLEFLIYFQGNSAPDKSGLPSDRFSAERTGGSVSTLTIQRTQQEDSAVYLCASSQPLAREQYFGPGTRLTVT.

The chain has TRBV4-3 and TRBJ1-1, with D perhaps TRBD1 (6 bases). CDR3 size: 14 residues. Germline V gene sequence: CDR1 LGHNA, CDR2 YSLEER. The germline V and J ends were trimmed by 3 bases and 5 bases, with 13 bases remaining between them. CDR3 in amino acids: CASSQGQGRTEAFF. The CDR3 region has the DNA TGCGCCAGCAGCCAGGGACAAGGACGAACTGAAGCTTTCTTT.

The chain joins TRBV7-8 to TRBJ2-1, with 10 bases matching TRBD2. Trimming cost V 5 bases and J 15 bases; bases outside gene matches: 7. Germline lookup yields CDR1 SGHVS and CDR2 FQNEAQ. The CDR3 loop spans 12 amino acids. The CDR3 region is CASSPERGGWFF. As DNA, the CDR3 is TGTGCCAGCAGCCCAGAGCGGGGGGGCTGGTTCTTC.

The J gene is TRBJ2-3, the V gene TRBV6-2 or TRBV6-3, with 9 bases lining up with TRBD2. This CDR3 region has 15 residues. The junction had 7 bases not matched to a gene; V was cut back by 6 bases and J by 3 bases. Germline CDR1 and CDR2: MNHEY and SVGEGT. CDR3 loop: CASSLPAGGTDTQYF. In nucleotides, the CDR3 is TGTGCCAGCAGCCTCCCCGCGGGGGGGACAGATACGCAGTATTTT.

This clone was seen once. CDR3 bases: TGTGCCAGCAGCTTGGCGGGACAGGGGGGAAACACCATATATTTT. Amino acids: CASSLAGQGGNTIYF. The genes are TRBV5-6 and TRBJ1-3; 10 bases agree with TRBD1. The CDR3 runs to 15 residues. The trim removed 0 bases at V and 4 bases at J, leaving 1 base unmatched. CDR1 is SGHDT, CDR2 YYEEEE, per germline.

The chain is built from TRBV7-2 and TRBJ2-2; TRBD2 matches at 9 bases. V shed 5 bases and J 3 bases; nucleotides not matched to a gene: 7. CDR1 SGHTA and CDR2 FQGNSA come from the germline V gene. This CDR3 spans 16 amino acids. CDR3 coding DNA: TGTGCCAGCAGCGGGAAGGGACTAGCACACACCGGGGAGCTGTTTTTT. This gives the protein CASSGKGLAHTGELFF.

CDR3 nucleotide sequence: TGTGCTAGTGGTTTGCTGCCCGGACTAGCCCTGACGTTCTTC. The encoded protein is CASGLLPGLALTFF. V and J are TRBV12-5 and TRBJ2-1; 8 bases are a match to TRBD2. Trimming removed 2 bases from V and 15 bases from J; junction bases left unmatched: 12. The CDR3 spans 14 residues. Germline V lookup: CDR1 LGHNT, CDR2 FRNRAP.

This chain uses TRBV7-2 with TRBJ1-2, with D possibly being TRBD1 (6 bases). Trimming shortened V by 1 base and J by 4 bases, and 13 bases separated the two germline ends. CDR1 and CDR2 from the germline V gene are SGHTA and FQGNSA. CDR3 length equals 15 residues. CDR3 amino acids: CASSLDRERVYGYTF. The DNA of the CDR3 is TGTGCCAGCAGCTTAGACAGGGAAAGGGTCTATGGCTACACCTTC.

The rearrangement joins TRBV7-9 to TRBJ2-3; 12 bases fit TRBD2. Germline V gene sequence: CDR1 SEHNR, CDR2 FQNEAQ (reference sequence). The CDR3 spans 17 residues. V trimming: 5 bases; J trimming: 6 bases; junction bases outside the gene matches: 12. The CDR3 loop is CASSTLAGGSRPDTQYF. Here the CDR3 DNA reads TGTGCCAGCAGCACACTAGCGGGGGGCTCCCGCCCCGATACGCAGTATTTT.

This clone was seen only once. This rearrangement joins TRBV18 to TRBJ2-1; D is perhaps TRBD2 (6 bases). V was shortened by 3 bases and J by 5 bases, with 14 bases between the two germline ends. Germline CDR1 and CDR2: KGHSH and LQKENI. The CDR3 spans 15 residues. CDR3 nucleotide sequence: TGTGCCAGCTCACCCTTAGGCGGGATAAACAATGAGCAGTTCTTC. Translation: CASSPLGGINNEQFF.

The V call is TRBV9, the J call TRBJ2-5, with TRBD1 matching 9 bases. Losses at the gene ends were 3 bases for V and 5 bases for J; bases not matched to a gene: 20. The CDR3 length is 19 residues. Germline V CDR1 and CDR2: SGDLS, YYNGEE. Here the CDR3 reads CASSAGTGFRGGLRETQYF. The CDR3 DNA reads TGTGCCAGCAGCGCCGGGACAGGGTTTCGCGGGGGCCTTCGGGAGACCCAGTACTTC.

The chain uses TRBV18 and TRBJ1-1; D is perhaps TRBD1 (5 bases). Per the germline V gene, CDR1 is KGHSH and CDR2 is LQKENI. The CDR3 is 15 residues long. V lost 3 bases, J lost 3 bases, and 14 bases lay in between. CDR3: CASSPKRGADTEAFF. Here the CDR3 DNA reads TGTGCCAGCTCACCGAAAAGGGGCGCGGACACTGAAGCTTTCTTT.

CDR3 DNA sequence: TGTGCCAGCGGCATCGTGGCCGGGGTCTATGGCTACACCTTC. Translated: CASGIVAGVYGYTF. This chain joins TRBV27 and TRBJ1-2; no firm D call. Deletions cut 8 bases from V and 4 bases from J, with 17 bases between. Germline values: CDR1 MNHEY, CDR2 SMNVEV (reference sequence). The CDR3 length is 14 residues.

The chain employs TRBV19 and TRBJ2-7; TRBD2 might be the D (5 bases). CDR3 length: 14 residues. Germline assignment: CDR1 LNHDA and CDR2 SQIVND (reference sequence). V lost 4 bases and J 3 bases, leaving 13 bases between the germline ends. The CDR3 here is CASSKLGSGYEQYF. CDR3 nucleotide sequence: TGTGCCAGTAGTAAATTAGGGAGCGGCTACGAGCAGTACTTC.

The V and J genes are TRBV9 and TRBJ2-2; TRBD1 might be the D (6 bases). Germline V gene lookup returns CDR1 SGDLS and CDR2 YYNGEE. V lost 4 bases, J lost 2 bases, and 15 bases lay in between. This CDR3 comprises 16 residues. The chain's CDR3 is CASSRGSQINTGELFF. The DNA of the CDR3 is TGTGCCAGCAGCAGGGGGTCCCAAATTAACACCGGGGAGCTGTTTTTT. Full variable domain (missing parts from reference TRBV9 and TRBJ2-2): DSGVTQTPKHLITATGQRVTLRCSPRSGDLSVYWYQQSLDQGLQFLIQYYNGEERAKGNILERFSAQQFPDLHSELNLSSLELGDSALYFCASSRGSQINTGELFFGEGSRLTVL.

With respect to this clone: Other DNA sequences in the same sample also yield this CDR3. V gene TRBV5-1 combines with J gene TRBJ1-4, with D perhaps TRBD1 (5 bases). The CDR3 loop spans 16 amino acids. The germline CDR1 and CDR2 sequences are SGHRS and YFSETQ. Trimming took off 0 bases at V and 3 bases at J, with 12 bases between the two ends. The CDR3 is CASSLAPRQSNEKLFF. In DNA, the CDR3 is TGCGCCAGCAGCTTGGCCCCGCGACAGTCTAATGAAAAACTGTTTTTT.

CDR3 nucleotides: TGTGCCAGTAGTATCTTACGGAGCTCGACCAACGTCCTGACTTTC. It specifies CASSILRSSTNVLTF. The chain is built from TRBV19 and TRBJ2-6; D is unclear. V lost 3 bases, J lost 8 bases, and 14 bases lay in between. Germline V lookup: CDR1 LNHDA, CDR2 SQIVND (reference sequence). This CDR3 is built from 15 residues.

The gene calls are TRBV4-1 and TRBJ2-2, with 11 bases identical to TRBD2. Germline CDR1 MGHRA, CDR2 YSYEKL. With 3 bases clipped from V and 0 bases from J, the junction kept 0 bases outside the gene matches. The CDR3 covers 16 residues. DNA for the CDR3: TGCGCCAGCAGCCAGGGACTAGCGGCGAACACCGGGGAGCTGTTTTTT. Translating it yields CASSQGLAANTGELFF.

This chain connects TRBV10-1 to TRBJ2-1, with unresolved D. Germline-derived CDR1 and CDR2 are WNHNN and SYGVQD (reference sequence). The CDR3 extends over 13 amino acids. Trimming removed 2 bases at V and 7 bases at J, with 9 bases between. The CDR3 DNA is TGCGCCAGCAGTGAGCATACCCTAAATGAGCAGTTCTTC. Translated, it gives CASSEHTLNEQFF.

The rearrangement uses TRBV2 and TRBJ2-1; perhaps TRBD2 as D (6 bases). Germline V gene lookup returns CDR1 SNHLY and CDR2 FYNNEI. The CDR3 totals 13 residues. V lost 6 bases, J lost 9 bases, and 15 bases lay in between. In DNA, the CDR3 is TGTGCCAGCAGGGCGGAGGGAATAGGTGAGCAGTTCTTC. Protein sequence: CASRAEGIGEQFF.